This T cell receptor (beta chain) was observed in a study of graft-versus-host responses after intestinal transplantation. Sequenced by immunoSEQ multiplex PCR; TCRdb stores in-frame clones only, minus some. The data contain some 4,800 clones, about 80% of them seen just once; the ten biggest clones take up roughly 8%. Intraepithelial and lamina propria lymphocytes were isolated from graft specimens. The TCR comes from a human patient who received an intestinal transplant, so some T cells may come from the graft donor. The specimen was ileum tissue, collected roughly 120 days after intestinal transplantation.

CDR3 in DNA: TGTGCCGTCAGGGTCGCCAATCAGCCCCAGCATTTT. Protein sequence: CAVRVANQPQHF. The genes are TRBV28 and TRBJ1-5; a possible D gene is TRBD1 (5 bases). Deletions cut 11 bases from V and 3 bases from J, with 11 bases between. Germline V gene lookup returns CDR1 MDHEN and CDR2 SYDVKM. The CDR3 has 12 residues.